Below are 9 T cell receptor beta chains sequenced from a single sample in a study of shared clonotypes between healthy human individuals. The assay was immunoSEQ multiplex PCR, and TCRdb's table has in-frame clones only and misses some. The profile shows roughly 700,000 clones, 90% of them singletons. The sample was memory CD8+ T cells from PBMCs. Described subset: CD45RO+ cells pooled with CCR7-negative TemRA cells. These receptors were taken from a man between 18 and 29 years old in good health. Some clones in this sample may be carry-over from other donors' samples.

V and J are TRBV11-2 and TRBJ2-1; D ambiguous. V dropped 5 bases and J dropped 5 bases, with 16 bases sitting between them. The CDR3 loop spans 15 amino acids. The germline V gene has CDR1 SGHAT and CDR2 FQNNGV. The CDR3 nucleotides are TGTGCCAGCAGCACAGATCAGTGGCTAAACAATGAGCAGTTCTTC. Protein: CASSTDQWLNNEQFF.

This clone was counted once. The chain uses TRBV5-1 and TRBJ2-2; TRBD2 matches at 10 bases. After removal of 7 bases from V and 6 bases from J, the junction contained 12 bases not matched to a gene. CDR3 length equals 16 residues. CDR1 and CDR2 (germline): SGHRS, YFSETQ. The CDR3 coding sequence is TGCGCCAGCCGCGGGACTAGCGTGGGGTTCGCCGGGGAGCTGTTTTTT. It yields the protein CASRGTSVGFAGELFF.

This clone is a singleton in its sample. The V call is TRBV9, the J call TRBJ2-1; 10 bases align to TRBD2. Germline loops: CDR1 SGDLS, CDR2 YYNGEE. The CDR3 sequence is 15 residues long. V gave up 4 bases and J gave up 7 bases; unmatched junction bases: 8. Here the CDR3 DNA reads TGTGCCAGCAGCCAAACTAGCGGGACCCCGAATGAGCAGTTCTTC. Translation gives CASSQTSGTPNEQFF.

The rearrangement joins TRBV19 to TRBJ2-3; D gene uncertain. The V and J ends lost 4 bases and 1 base respectively, with 12 bases between them. The germline gives CDR1 LNHDA, CDR2 SQIVND (reference sequence). CDR3 length: 15 amino acids. In nucleotides, the CDR3 is TGTGCCAGTAGTAGTCTTGCGTTCGGCACAGATACGCAGTATTTT. The encoded protein is CASSSLAFGTDTQYF.

The chain employs TRBV19 and TRBJ1-2, with D perhaps matching TRBD1 (5 bases). This CDR3 has 15 amino acids. The germline V gene encodes CDR1 LNHDA and CDR2 SQIVND (reference sequence). Trimming cost V 5 bases and J 0 bases, with 13 bases left between them. Written as DNA, the CDR3 is TGTGCCAGTAGTCCGGGACGGTTAGCTAACTATGGCTACACCTTC. This translates into CASSPGRLANYGYTF.

In the case of this clone: At one boundary the junction diverges from the germline segment, which might be a read error. This chain uses TRBV5-1 with TRBJ1-1, with a possible D match to TRBD1 (5 bases). This CDR3 region has 16 residues. Germline V lookup: CDR1 SGHRS, CDR2 YFSETQ. CDR3 sequence: CASSPPSKGRNTEAFF. The CDR3 DNA reads as TGTGCCAGCAGCCCACCTTCGAAGGGGCGGAACACTGAAGCTTTCTTT.

The gene calls are TRBV28 and TRBJ2-3, with unresolved D. Per germline, CDR1 MDHEN and CDR2 SYDVKM. This CDR3 has 15 amino acids. V shed 3 bases and J shed 5 bases, with 15 bases lying between them. CDR3 DNA sequence: TGTGCCAGCAGTTTTGTCCGCAAAACCGGAGATACGCAGTATTTT. It translates to CASSFVRKTGDTQYF.

V is TRBV28 and J is TRBJ2-3; 7 nucleotides align to TRBD2. With 6 bases clipped from V and 3 bases from J, the junction kept 9 bases outside the gene matches. Germline lookup yields CDR1 MDHEN and CDR2 SYDVKM. The CDR3 contains 15 residues. CDR3 in amino acids: CASSQPALATDTQYF. The CDR3 bases are TGTGCCAGCAGCCAGCCAGCACTAGCGACAGATACGCAGTATTTT.

The rearrangement links TRBV28 to TRBJ2-5; 8 bases match TRBD2. Losses at the gene ends were 4 bases for V and 4 bases for J; bases not matched to a gene: 5. The CDR3 spans 14 residues. Germline-derived CDR1 and CDR2 are MDHEN and SYDVKM. In nucleotides, the CDR3 is TGTGCCAGCAGTTACCTTCGGGGGGGAGAGACCCAGTACTTC. Translating gives CASSYLRGGETQYF.